This T cell receptor (beta chain) is from a study of blood T cell repertoires in COVID-19 (TCRdb year 2020). For the wider study: Samples from collaborators originated in the United States, Italy and Spain and spanned both the acute and convalescent phases of COVID-19. The dataset comprised deeply sampled blood TCRbeta repertoires from subjects exposed to, actively infected with, or recovered from COVID-19. The prospective study material was composed of cDNA or gDNA derived from T cells, B-cell-depleted T cells, or PBMCs. Where HLA class I and class II types were available, the types were taken from metadata supplied by the sample provider, not from assay-based typing. A de-identified subject ID, COVID-19 status, age in years and sex were almost always included in the sample metadata. Samples were obtained from the ongoing ImmuneRACE study (first 160 participants) and from over a thousand subjects provided by 6 global collaborators. The repertoires were released in a freely available public database meant as a resource for research on the immune response to SARS-CoV-2.

The immunoSEQ Assay, a bias-controlled multiplex PCR, was used to amplify TCRbeta CDR3 regions from genomic DNA. Per the authors' processing: Within the assay, amplification of reference gene primers was used to estimate how many nucleated cells each sample contained. To quantify the absolute abundance of each unique TCRbeta CDR3 rearrangement, sequence reads were collapsed and filtered. Productive Simpson clonality was computed per sample as the square root of Simpson's diversity index over productive rearrangements. TCRdb carries this immuneACCESS record with in-frame sequences only. Its versions omit some clonotypes, under half of them owing to an unresolved V gene in the studies checked, with the rest unexplained. D and trimming were read from the DNA, whereas the V and J calls and clone size are those reported in that table. This sample has some 260,000 clones in its table, and around 90% of those were observed once. Jointly, the top ten make up around 3% of the sample.

Collaborating institutions collected whole blood in K2EDTA tubes following their own protocols. For TCRbeta analysis, collaborator samples were shipped as frozen whole blood, as isolated PBMCs, or as DNA extracted from either sample type. Comments on this clone: Its antigen is currently not known. Per-base qualities were not stored, and no clone one base away is much larger.

The investigation overall reported the following: The amount of clinical and demographic metadata varied by source and participant and was provided uncurated.

The sample taken for sequencing was peripheral blood. This receptor was identified in a man in his late teens or twenties with active or convalescent COVID-19.

The CDR3 protein: CASSPSGGSSYNEQFF. The bases are TGTGCCAGCAGCCCGTCAGGCGGGAGCTCCTACAATGAGCAGTTCTTC. The rearrangement joined TRBV7-3 to TRBJ2-1; 7 junctional bases match TRBD2. The CDR3, from cysteine to phenylalanine, totals 16 residues. CDR3 DNA only is kept here, 48 bases in frame from base 1. V loses 5 bases at its end and J loses 0 bases; junction bases beyond the gene matches: 7. CDR1 and CDR2 are drawn from the germline V gene: SGHTA, FQGTGA.